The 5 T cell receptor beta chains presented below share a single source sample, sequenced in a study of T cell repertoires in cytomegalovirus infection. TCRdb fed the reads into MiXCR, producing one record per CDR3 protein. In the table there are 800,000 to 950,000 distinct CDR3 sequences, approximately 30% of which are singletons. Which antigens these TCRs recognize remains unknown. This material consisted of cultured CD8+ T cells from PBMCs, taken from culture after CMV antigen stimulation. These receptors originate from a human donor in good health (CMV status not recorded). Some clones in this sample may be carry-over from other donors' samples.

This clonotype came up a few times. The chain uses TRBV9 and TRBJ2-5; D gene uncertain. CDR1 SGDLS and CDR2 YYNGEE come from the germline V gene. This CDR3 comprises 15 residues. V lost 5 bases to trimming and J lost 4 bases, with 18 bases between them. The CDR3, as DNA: TGTGCCAGCAGGGCCTATGACCCGGACCGAGAGACCCAGTACTTC. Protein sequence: CASRAYDPDRETQYF.

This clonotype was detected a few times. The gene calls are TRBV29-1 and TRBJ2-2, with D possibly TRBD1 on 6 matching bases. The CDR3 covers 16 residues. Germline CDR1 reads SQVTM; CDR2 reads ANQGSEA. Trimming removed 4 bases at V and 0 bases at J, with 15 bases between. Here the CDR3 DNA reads TGCAGCGTTGTTTTCGGGACACGAGCGAACACCGGGGAGCTGTTTTTT. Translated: CSVVFGTRANTGELFF.

CDR3 amino acids: CAISDAGGEETQYF. DNA for the CDR3: TGTGCCATCAGTGATGCGGGGGGGGAGGAGACCCAGTACTTC. The chain is built from TRBV10-3 and TRBJ2-5, with 9 bases aligning to TRBD2. Germline V gene sequence: CDR1 ENHRY, CDR2 SYGVKD. CDR3 length equals 14 residues. Losses at the gene ends were 3 bases for V and 5 bases for J; bases not matched to a gene: 4.

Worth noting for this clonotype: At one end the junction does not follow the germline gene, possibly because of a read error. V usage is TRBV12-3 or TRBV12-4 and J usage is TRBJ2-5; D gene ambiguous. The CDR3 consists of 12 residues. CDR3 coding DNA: TGTGCCAACAGTGAGGACGGCGGGACCCAGTACTTC. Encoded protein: CANSEDGGTQYF.

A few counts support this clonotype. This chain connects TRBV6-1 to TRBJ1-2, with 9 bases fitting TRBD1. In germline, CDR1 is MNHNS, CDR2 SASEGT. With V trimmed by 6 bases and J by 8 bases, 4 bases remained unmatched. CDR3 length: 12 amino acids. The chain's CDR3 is CASSGTGTGYTF. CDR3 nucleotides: TGTGCCAGCAGCGGGACAGGGACCGGCTACACCTTC.